One T cell receptor beta chain is described in this entry. This clonotype has a count of ten or more. What antigen it recognizes has not been identified. Qualities for individual bases were not recorded, and no much larger clone is one base off. The sample's treatment or condition label is to be understood as: allogeneic hematopoietic cell transplantation with graft depleted of TCRalphabeta T cells and CD19 B cells. Transplant recipients were children who received TCRalphabeta/CD19-depleted allogeneic hematopoietic cell grafts. The record originates from a study of T-cell reconstitution after alpha-beta-depleted transplantation in children listed by TCRdb under 2016. General notes on the study: Using TCR repertoire profiling, the study quantitatively followed how T-cell immune reconstitution unfolded in children after TCRalphabeta/CD19-depleted allogeneic hematopoietic cell transplantation.

The full study reports these points: The apparently early alphabetaT-cell count recovery about two months after transplant was reportedly dependent on only several hundred rapidly expanded clones derived from non-depleted graft cells. In some patients, high TCRbeta diversity at day 60 was attributed to recipient T cells and intrathymic progenitors that had survived conditioning. Hyperexpanded clone frequencies declined over subsequent months; after one year, T-cell counts and TCRbeta diversity were mostly attributed to newly produced T cells.

Libraries were constructed by PCR. Sequenced on an Illumina HiSeq 2500. TCR libraries were prepared with molecular barcoding, using unique molecular identifiers to normalize TCRbeta repertoire quantification. The public reads were reanalyzed by TCRdb: fastp trimming at Q25, MiXCR alignment, in-frame beta chains only. Rows merge per CDR3 protein into single entries with the most common DNA and genes. Here the sample has 600,000 to 800,000 distinct CDR3 sequences; around 12% occur a single time. The ten largest make up around 0.8% of the sample. As encoded in the germline V gene, CDR1 is SGHVS while CDR2 is FNYEAQ. V is reduced by 5 bases and J by 0 bases, leaving a spacing of 11 bases between them. The CDR3 runs 15 amino acids, cysteine and phenylalanine included. Just CDR3 DNA is preserved here, 45 bases in frame from base 1.

The chain is made from TRBV7-6 and TRBJ1-3; no confident D gene assignment can be made. The source material was PBMCs, sampled before TCRalphabeta/CD19-depleted stem cell transplant. This receptor was obtained from a girl aged 2-10 years with congenital amegakaryocytic thrombocytopenia, due to receive a stem cell transplant. The nucleotides read TGTGCCAGCAGCAACAGACCTCGCTCTGGAAACACCATATATTTT. It codes for CASSNRPRSGNTIYF.